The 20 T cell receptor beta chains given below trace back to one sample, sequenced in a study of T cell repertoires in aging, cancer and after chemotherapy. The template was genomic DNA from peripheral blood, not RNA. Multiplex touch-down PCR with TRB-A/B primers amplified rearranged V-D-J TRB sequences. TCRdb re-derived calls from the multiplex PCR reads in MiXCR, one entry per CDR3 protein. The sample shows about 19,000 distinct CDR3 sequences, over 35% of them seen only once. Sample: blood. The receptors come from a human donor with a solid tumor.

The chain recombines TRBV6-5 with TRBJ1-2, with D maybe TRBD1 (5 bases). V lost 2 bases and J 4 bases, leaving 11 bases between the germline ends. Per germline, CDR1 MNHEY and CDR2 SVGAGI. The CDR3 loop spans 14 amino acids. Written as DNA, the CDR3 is TGTGCCAGCAGTTACCAACAGGTGGGCTATGGCTACACCTTC. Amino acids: CASSYQQVGYGYTF.

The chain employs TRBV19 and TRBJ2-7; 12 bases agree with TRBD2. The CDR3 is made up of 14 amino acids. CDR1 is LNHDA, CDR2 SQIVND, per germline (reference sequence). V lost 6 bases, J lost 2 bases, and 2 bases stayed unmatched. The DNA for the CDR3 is TGTGCCAGTAGCCGGACTAGCGGGACCTACGAGCAGTACTTC. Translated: CASSRTSGTYEQYF.

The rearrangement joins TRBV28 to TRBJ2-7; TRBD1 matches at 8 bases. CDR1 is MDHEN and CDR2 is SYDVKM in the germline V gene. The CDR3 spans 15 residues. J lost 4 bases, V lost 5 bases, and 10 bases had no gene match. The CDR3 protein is CASSARRQGAYEQYF. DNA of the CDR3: TGTGCCAGCAGTGCCCGGAGGCAGGGGGCTTACGAGCAGTACTTC.

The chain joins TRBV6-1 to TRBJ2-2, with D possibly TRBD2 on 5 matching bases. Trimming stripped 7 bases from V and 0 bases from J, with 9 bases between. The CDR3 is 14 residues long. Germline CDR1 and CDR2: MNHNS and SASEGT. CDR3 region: CASITGTNTGELFF. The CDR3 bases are TGTGCCAGCATCACGGGAACGAACACCGGGGAGCTGTTTTTT.

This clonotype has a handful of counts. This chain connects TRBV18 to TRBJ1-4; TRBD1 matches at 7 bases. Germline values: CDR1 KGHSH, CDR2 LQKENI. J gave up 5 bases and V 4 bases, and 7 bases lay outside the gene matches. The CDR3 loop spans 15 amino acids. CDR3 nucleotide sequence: TGTGCCAGCTCACGTTACAGGGGAGGGAATGAAAAACTGTTTTTT. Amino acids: CASSRYRGGNEKLFF.

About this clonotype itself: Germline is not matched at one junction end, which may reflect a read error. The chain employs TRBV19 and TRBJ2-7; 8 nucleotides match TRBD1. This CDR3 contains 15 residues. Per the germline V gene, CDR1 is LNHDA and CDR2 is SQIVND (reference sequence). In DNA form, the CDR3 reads TGTGCCAGTAGTACACCGGGACAGGAGGCCTACGATCAGTACTTC. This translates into CASSTPGQEAYDQYF.

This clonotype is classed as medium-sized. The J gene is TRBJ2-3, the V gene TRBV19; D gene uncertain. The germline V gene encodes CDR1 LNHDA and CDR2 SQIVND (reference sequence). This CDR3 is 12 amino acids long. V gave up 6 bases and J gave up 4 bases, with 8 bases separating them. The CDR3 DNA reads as TGTGCCAGTAGCCGCCTTTCAGATACGCAGTATTTT. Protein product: CASSRLSDTQYF. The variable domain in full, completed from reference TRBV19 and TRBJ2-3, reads DGGITQSPKYLFRKEGQNVTLSCEQNLNHDAMYWYRQDPGQGLRLIYYSQIVNDFQKGDIAEGYSVSREKKESFPLTVTSAQKNPTAFYLCASSRLSDTQYFGPGTRLTVL.

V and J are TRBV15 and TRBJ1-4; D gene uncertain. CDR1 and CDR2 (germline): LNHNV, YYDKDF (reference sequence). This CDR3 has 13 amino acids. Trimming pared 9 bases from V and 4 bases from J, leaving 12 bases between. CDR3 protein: CATGSRGNEKLFF. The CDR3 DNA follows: TGTGCCACGGGGTCGCGAGGTAATGAAAAACTGTTTTTT. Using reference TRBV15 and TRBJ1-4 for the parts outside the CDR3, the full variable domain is DAMVIQNPRYQVTQFGKPVTLSCSQTLNHNVMYWYQQKSSQAPKLLFHYYDKDFNNEADTPDNFQSRRPNTSFCFLDIRSPGLGDTAMYLCATGSRGNEKLFFGSGTQLSVL.

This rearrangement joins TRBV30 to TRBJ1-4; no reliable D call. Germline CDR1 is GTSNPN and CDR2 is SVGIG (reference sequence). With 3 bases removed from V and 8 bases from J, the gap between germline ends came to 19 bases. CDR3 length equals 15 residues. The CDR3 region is CAWRNGRRTGEKLFF. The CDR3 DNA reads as TGTGCCTGGAGGAATGGTCGGCGGACGGGGGAAAAACTGTTTTTT.

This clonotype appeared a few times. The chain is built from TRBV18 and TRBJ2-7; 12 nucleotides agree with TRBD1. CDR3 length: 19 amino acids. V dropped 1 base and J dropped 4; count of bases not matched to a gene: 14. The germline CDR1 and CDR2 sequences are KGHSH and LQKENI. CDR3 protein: CASSPRTGTGGAGRYEQYF. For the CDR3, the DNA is TGTGCCAGCTCACCACGAACCGGGACAGGGGGCGCCGGGCGGTACGAGCAGTACTTC.

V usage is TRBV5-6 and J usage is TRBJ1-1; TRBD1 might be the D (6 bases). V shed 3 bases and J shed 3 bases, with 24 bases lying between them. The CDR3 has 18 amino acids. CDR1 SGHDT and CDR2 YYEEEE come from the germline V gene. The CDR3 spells CASSWRGSGGARDTEAFF. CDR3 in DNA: TGTGCCAGCAGCTGGAGAGGATCTGGGGGCGCAAGGGACACTGAAGCTTTCTTT.

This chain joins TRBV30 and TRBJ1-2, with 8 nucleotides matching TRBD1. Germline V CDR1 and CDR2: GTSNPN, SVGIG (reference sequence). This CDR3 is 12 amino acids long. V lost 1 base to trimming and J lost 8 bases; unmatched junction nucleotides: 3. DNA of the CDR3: TGTGCCTGGAGTGGACAGGGGTACGGCTACACCTTC. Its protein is CAWSGQGYGYTF.

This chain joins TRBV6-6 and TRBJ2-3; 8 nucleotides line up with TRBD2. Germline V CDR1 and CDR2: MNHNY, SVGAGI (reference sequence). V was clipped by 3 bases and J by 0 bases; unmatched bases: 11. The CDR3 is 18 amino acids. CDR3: CASSYKETSVGSTDTQYF. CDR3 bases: TGTGCCAGCAGTTATAAGGAGACTAGCGTCGGGAGCACAGATACGCAGTATTTT.

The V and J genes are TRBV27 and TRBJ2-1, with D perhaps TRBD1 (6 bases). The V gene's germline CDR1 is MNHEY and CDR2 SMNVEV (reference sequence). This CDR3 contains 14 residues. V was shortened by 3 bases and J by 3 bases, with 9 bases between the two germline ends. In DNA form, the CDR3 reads TGTGCCAGCAGTTTCACAGGGAACTACAATGAGCAGTTCTTC. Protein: CASSFTGNYNEQFF.

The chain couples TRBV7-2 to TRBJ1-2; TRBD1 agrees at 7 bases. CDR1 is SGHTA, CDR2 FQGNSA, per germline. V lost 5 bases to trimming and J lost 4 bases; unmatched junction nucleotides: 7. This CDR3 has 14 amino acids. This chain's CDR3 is CASSPWDSLYGYTF. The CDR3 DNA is TGTGCCAGCAGCCCCTGGGACAGCCTCTATGGCTACACCTTC.

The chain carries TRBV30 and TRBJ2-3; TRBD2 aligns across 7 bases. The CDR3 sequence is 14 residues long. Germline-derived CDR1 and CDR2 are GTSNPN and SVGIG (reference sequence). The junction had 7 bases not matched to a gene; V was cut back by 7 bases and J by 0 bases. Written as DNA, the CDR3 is TGTGCCTCGAACGGGGGGACTAGCACAGATACGCAGTATTTT. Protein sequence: CASNGGTSTDTQYF.

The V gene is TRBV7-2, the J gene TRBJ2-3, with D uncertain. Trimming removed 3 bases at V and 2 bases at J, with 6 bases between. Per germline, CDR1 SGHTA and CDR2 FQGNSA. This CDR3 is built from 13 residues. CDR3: CASSFGLTDTQYF. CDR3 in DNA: TGTGCCAGCAGCTTTGGGCTCACAGATACGCAGTATTTT.

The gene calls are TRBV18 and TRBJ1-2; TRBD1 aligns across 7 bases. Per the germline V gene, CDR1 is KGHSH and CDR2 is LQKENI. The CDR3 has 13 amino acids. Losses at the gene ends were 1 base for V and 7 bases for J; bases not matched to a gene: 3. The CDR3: CASSPQAGGGYTF. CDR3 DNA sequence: TGTGCCAGCTCACCACAGGCAGGGGGTGGCTACACCTTC.

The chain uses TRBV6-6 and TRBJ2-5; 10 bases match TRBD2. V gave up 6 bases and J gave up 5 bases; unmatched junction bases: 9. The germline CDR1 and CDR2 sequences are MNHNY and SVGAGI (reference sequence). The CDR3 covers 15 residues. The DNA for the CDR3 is TGTGCCAGCAGGGTGGGCACTAGCGGGGCGGAGACCCAGTACTTC. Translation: CASRVGTSGAETQYF.

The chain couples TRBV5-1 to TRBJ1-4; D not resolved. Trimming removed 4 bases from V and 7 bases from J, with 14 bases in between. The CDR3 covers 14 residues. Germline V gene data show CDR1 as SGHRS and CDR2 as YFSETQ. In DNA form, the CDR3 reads TGCGCCAGCAGCGAAGGGTATTACGGTGAAAAACTGTTTTTT. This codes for CASSEGYYGEKLFF. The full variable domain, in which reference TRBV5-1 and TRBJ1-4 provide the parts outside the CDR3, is KAGVTQTPRYLIKTRGQQVTLSCSPISGHRSVSWYQQTPGQGLQFLFEYFSETQRNKGNFPGRFSGRQFSNSRSEMNVSTLELGDSALYLCASSEGYYGEKLFFGSGTQLSVL.